These 21 T cell receptor beta chains were sequenced from one sample in a study of T cells in Graves' hyperthyroidism and ophthalmopathy. Researchers took RNA transcripts and amplified the TCR beta CDR3 regions from them. A first-round RT-PCR of the TCR CDR3 used the HTBI primer set. One entry per CDR3 protein, called by TCRdb with MiXCR from the multiplex PCR reads. This sample has under 300,000 distinct CDR3 sequences, with roughly an eighth found just once. The source material was blood. Receptors originate from a woman aged 40 to 55 with Graves' hyperthyroidism.

Many counts were recorded for this clonotype. V and J are TRBV28 and TRBJ1-2, with unresolved D. Trimming took 2 bases from V and 4 from J, leaving 11 bases between them. The CDR3 has 14 residues. From germline, CDR1 is MDHEN and CDR2 SYDVKM. CDR3 nucleotide sequence: TGTGCCAGCAGTTTAGACGGGTATAGCTATGGCTACACCTTC. Translated: CASSLDGYSYGYTF.

This clonotype was detected ten times or more. This sequence joins TRBV7-2 and TRBJ2-7; the match to TRBD2 covers 7 bases. The CDR3 runs 15 residues. Germline assignment: CDR1 SGHTA and CDR2 FQGNSA. J lost 3 bases, V lost 5 bases, and 10 bases had no gene match. CDR3 amino acids: CASSGGGGGHYEQYF. DNA of the CDR3: TGTGCCAGCAGCGGCGGGGGAGGCGGACACTACGAGCAGTACTTC.

This clonotype was recorded at least ten times. The chain links TRBV3-1 to TRBJ2-7; D is unclear. Germline CDR1 LGHDT, CDR2 YNNKEL (reference sequence). The ends were cut back, 0 bases at V and 4 bases at J, with 4 bases in the middle. This CDR3 is 12 amino acids long. CDR3 sequence: CASSQEGYEQYF. In DNA form, the CDR3 reads TGTGCCAGCAGCCAAGAGGGGTACGAGCAGTACTTC.

This clonotype was counted only a few times. J is TRBJ2-7 and V is TRBV7-6; D unclear. CDR3 length: 18 amino acids. CDR1 is SGHVS and CDR2 is FNYEAQ in the germline V gene. With 2 bases removed from V and 3 bases from J, the gap between germline ends came to 23 bases. The CDR3 loop reads CASSLSRTRLSYFYEQYF. The CDR3 nucleotides read TGTGCCAGCAGCTTATCTCGAACCAGATTGTCCTACTTCTACGAGCAGTACTTC.

In the case of this clonotype: This could be a read error, since a much larger clone is one nucleotide away. CDR3 sequence: CSAEDRAHEQFF. For the CDR3, the DNA is TGCAGTGCTGAGGACAGGGCCCACGAGCAGTTCTTC. This chain uses TRBV20-1 with TRBJ2-1, with 8 bases matching TRBD1. The V and J ends lost 5 bases and 10 bases, in that order; junction bases with no gene match: 7. Looked up from germline, CDR1 is DFQATT and CDR2 is SNEGSKA (reference sequence). This CDR3 region has 12 residues.

This clonotype was recorded at least ten times. The rearrangement links TRBV6-1 to TRBJ2-7, with a possible D match to TRBD2 (5 bases). The CDR3 is made up of 12 amino acids. With 8 bases removed from V and 3 bases from J, the gap between germline ends came to 11 bases. Germline V gene data show CDR1 as MNHNS and CDR2 as SASEGT. CDR3 amino acids: CASSTGDYEQYF. The CDR3 DNA follows: TGTGCCAGCTCGACCGGGGACTACGAGCAGTACTTC.

This clonotype was recorded at least ten times. The chain recombines TRBV6-1 with TRBJ1-1; no reliable D call. Germline V lookup: CDR1 MNHNS, CDR2 SASEGT. V was trimmed by 2 bases and J by 1 base, leaving 5 bases between them. The CDR3 is 13 amino acids. The chain's CDR3 is CASSELPNTEAFF. DNA of the CDR3: TGTGCCAGCAGTGAACTACCGAACACTGAAGCTTTCTTT.

This clonotype was seen a handful of times. The gene calls are TRBV10-1 and TRBJ2-7; D perhaps matches TRBD2 (6 bases). There are 17 residues in the CDR3. The V gene's germline CDR1 is WNHNN and CDR2 SYGVQD (reference sequence). Trimming took 7 bases from V and 6 from J, leaving 28 bases between them. The CDR3 is CASTSPDRLVKGLEQYF. CDR3 nucleotides: TGCGCCAGCACCTCTCCCGACCGACTAGTAAAAGGCCTCGAGCAGTACTTC.

This rearrangement joins TRBV18 to TRBJ2-2, with 7 bases aligning to TRBD1. CDR1 KGHSH and CDR2 LQKENI come from the germline V gene. The CDR3 loop spans 15 amino acids. V lost 7 bases and J lost 0; bases outside the gene matches: 5. The CDR3 loop reads CASCTGTANTGELFF. For the CDR3, the DNA is TGTGCCAGCTGCACCGGGACAGCGAACACCGGGGAGCTGTTTTTT.

V gene TRBV12-3 or TRBV12-4 combines with J gene TRBJ2-7; TRBD2 agrees at 13 bases. The CDR3 is 19 amino acids. V was pared by 6 bases and J by 7 bases, with 21 bases of the junction left unmatched. The CDR3 DNA follows: TGTGCCAGCAGCCCTGGACTAGCGGGAGTTCCACCTCTTCTTGGGGAGCAGTACTTC. Encoded protein: CASSPGLAGVPPLLGEQYF.

In its sample, this clonotype was seen many times. The chain employs TRBV6-1 and TRBJ2-7, with TRBD2 identical over 10 bases. With V trimmed by 4 bases and J by 4 bases, 7 bases remained unmatched. Germline lookup yields CDR1 MNHNS and CDR2 SASEGT. This CDR3 region has 15 residues. The CDR3 is CASSAPSGSGYEQYF. DNA of the CDR3: TGTGCCAGCAGTGCGCCTAGCGGGAGTGGGTACGAGCAGTACTTC.

CDR3 bases: TGTGCCAGCAGCTTAAGTGCGGGAGCCGGGAAAGATACGCAGTATTTT. Its translation is CASSLSAGAGKDTQYF. The chain couples TRBV7-3 to TRBJ2-3, with 7 bases lining up with TRBD2. The J segment lost 5 bases and the V segment lost 1 base, leaving 9 bases of the junction unmatched. The V gene's germline CDR1 is SGHTA and CDR2 FQGTGA. The CDR3 loop spans 16 amino acids. Together with reference TRBV7-3 and TRBJ2-3, the CDR3 gives the full variable domain: GAGVSQTPSNKVTEKGKYVELRCDPISGHTALYWYRQSLGQGPEFLIYFQGTGAADDSGLPNDRFFAVRPEGSVSTLKIQRTERGDSAVYLCASSLSAGAGKDTQYFGPGTRLTVL.

This clonotype was seen repeatedly, ten times or more. This chain uses TRBV29-1 with TRBJ2-1; TRBD1 matches 11 bases. The CDR3 length is 13 residues. In germline, CDR1 is SQVTM, CDR2 ANQGSEA. V dropped 4 bases and J dropped 8; count of bases not matched to a gene: 4. CDR3 coding DNA: TGCAGCGTTGTAGGACAGGGGGCTTATGAGCAGTTCTTC. Residues: CSVVGQGAYEQFF.

This clonotype was recorded many times. The CDR3 coding sequence is TGTGCCAGCAGTCTTGACAGGGGTAATGAAAAACTGTTTTTT. The encoded protein is CASSLDRGNEKLFF. The chain couples TRBV2 to TRBJ1-4, with 8 bases fitting TRBD1. Germline CDR1 reads SNHLY; CDR2 reads FYNNEI. The CDR3 is made up of 14 amino acids. Trimming removed 5 bases from V and 4 bases from J; junction bases left unmatched: 3. Complete variable domain (other parts from reference TRBV2 and TRBJ1-4): EPEVTQTPSHQVTQMGQEVILRCVPISNHLYFYWYRQILGQKVEFLVSFYNNEISEKSEIFDDQFSVERPDGSNFTLKIRSTKLEDSAMYFCASSLDRGNEKLFFGSGTQLSVL.

The sample holds a few counts of this clonotype. The chain carries TRBV14 and TRBJ1-4; possibly TRBD1 for D (5 bases). The V end was cut by 6 bases, the J end by 8 bases, with 13 bases between. The CDR3 spans 13 residues. Germline V gene data show CDR1 as SGHDN and CDR2 as FVKESK. This chain's CDR3 is CASSHTGREKLFF. The CDR3 coding sequence is TGTGCCAGCAGTCATACGGGGCGGGAAAAACTGTTTTTT.

The table lists this clonotype with many counts. V usage is TRBV7-8 and J usage is TRBJ2-7; 8 nucleotides align to TRBD2. The CDR3 consists of 14 residues. Per the germline V gene, CDR1 is SGHVS and CDR2 is FQNEAQ. The V and J ends lost 5 bases and 2 bases, in that order; junction bases with no gene match: 5. CDR3 residues: CASSLRLAPYEQYF. DNA for the CDR3: TGTGCCAGCAGCCTCCGACTAGCGCCCTACGAGCAGTACTTC.

This clonotype has a count of ten or more. The chain recombines TRBV7-2 with TRBJ1-5; D unresolved. The CDR3 has 16 residues. The V gene's germline CDR1 is SGHTA and CDR2 FQGNSA. V shed 0 bases and J shed 3 bases, with 12 bases lying between them. CDR3 sequence (DNA): TGTGCCAGCAGCTTAGCAGGCAGAACCTCCAATCAGCCCCAGCATTTT. Its translation is CASSLAGRTSNQPQHF.

This clonotype has a count of ten or more. The chain uses TRBV6-1 and TRBJ2-7; D possibly corresponds to TRBD1 (5 bases). V lost 3 bases and J 5 bases, leaving 17 bases between the germline ends. CDR3 length: 15 amino acids. CDR1 and CDR2 (germline): MNHNS, SASEGT. CDR3 DNA sequence: TGTGCCAGCAGTGACCTGGCAGGGTCACAGCACGAGCAGTACTTC. It is translated as CASSDLAGSQHEQYF.

This clonotype showed up just once. The DNA for the CDR3 is TGTGCCAGCAGAGAAAGACTAGCGGCGAATGAGCAGTTCTTC. Its protein is CASRERLAANEQFF. The V gene is TRBV2, the J gene TRBJ2-1; 9 bases match TRBD2. The CDR3 covers 14 residues. Germline CDR1 is SNHLY and CDR2 is FYNNEI. V lost 6 bases, J lost 7 bases, and 7 bases stayed unmatched.

The chain recombines TRBV6-2 or TRBV6-3 with TRBJ2-1; D gene unclear. Trimming shortened V by 6 bases and J by 3 bases, and 12 bases separated the two germline ends. The CDR3 consists of 14 residues. CDR1 is MNHEY and CDR2 is SVGEGT in the germline V gene. As DNA, the CDR3 is TGTGCCAGCAGCCCACTGGGGAACTACAATGAGCAGTTCTTC. Protein: CASSPLGNYNEQFF.

The V call is TRBV7-6, the J call TRBJ2-1, with a weak D call TRBD2 (5 bases). CDR1 is SGHVS, CDR2 FNYEAQ, per germline. The CDR3 is 16 amino acids. Trimming removed 0 bases at V and 8 bases at J, with 17 bases between. CDR3 amino acids: CASSLAGGSLSHEQFF. The CDR3, as DNA: TGTGCCAGCAGCTTAGCGGGTGGGAGTCTAAGCCATGAGCAGTTCTTC.